The 20 T cell receptor beta chains listed next were all sequenced from one sample in a study of breast tumors, draining lymph nodes, adjacent tissues. The lymph nodes were axillary draining lymph nodes from breast cancer patients. TCRdb redid the calling of the multiplex PCR reads with MiXCR, one entry per CDR3 protein. The data contain about 230,000 distinct CDR3 sequences, about a third of them singletons. Specimen: axillary lymph node tissue. The receptor source for this set is a female donor with breast cancer. Some clones in this sample may be carry-over from other donors' samples.

This clonotype was recorded at least ten times. This chain uses TRBV9 with TRBJ1-6; D is unresolved. V lost 3 bases and J 10 bases, leaving 17 bases between the germline ends. The CDR3 is 15 residues long. In germline, CDR1 is SGDLS, CDR2 YYNGEE. The CDR3 loop reads CASSGGDEVGSPLHF. For the CDR3, the DNA is TGTGCCAGCAGCGGGGGAGATGAGGTTGGGTCACCCCTCCACTTT.

In its sample, this clonotype was seen once. A much larger clone is a single base away; this may be a read error. The J gene is TRBJ1-3, the V gene TRBV10-3; D not resolved. Germline loops: CDR1 ENHRY, CDR2 SYGVKD. V was shortened by 5 bases and J by 2 bases, with 10 bases between the two germline ends. The CDR3 is made up of 14 amino acids. This CDR3 is CAISISGTGNTIYF. The CDR3 nucleotides read TGTGCCATCAGTATCAGCGGTACTGGAAACACCATATATTTT.

This clonotype occurred once. The chain links TRBV14 to TRBJ2-5; D might be TRBD2 (7 bases). Germline V lookup: CDR1 SGHDN, CDR2 FVKESK. Deletions cut 4 bases from V and 3 bases from J, with 12 bases between. The CDR3 runs to 14 residues. The CDR3 sequence is CASSLRGAKETQYF. The CDR3 nucleotides read TGTGCCAGCAGCCTACGGGGGGCCAAAGAGACCCAGTACTTC. Full variable domain (outside the CDR3, taken from reference TRBV14 and TRBJ2-5): EAGVTQFPSHSVIEKGQTVTLRCDPISGHDNLYWYRRVMGKEIKFLLHFVKESKQDESGMPNNRFLAERTGGTYSTLKVQPAELEDSGVYFCASSLRGAKETQYFGPGTRLLVL.

The chain recombines TRBV27 with TRBJ2-1; 14 positions agree with TRBD2. V was pared by 6 bases and J by 8 bases, with 6 bases of the junction left unmatched. CDR3 size: 15 residues. The germline V gene has CDR1 MNHEY and CDR2 SMNVEV (reference sequence). This CDR3 is CASRGTSGRGYEQFF. The CDR3 DNA reads as TGTGCCAGCAGGGGGACTAGCGGGAGAGGGTATGAGCAGTTCTTC.

Notes on this clonotype: One end of the junction fails to match germline, which may point to a read error. The V and J genes are TRBV12-3 or TRBV12-4 and TRBJ2-1; TRBD2 aligns across 8 bases. The CDR3 extends over 14 amino acids. The CDR3 nucleotides are TGTGCCGGCAGTTTAGACGGGAGGGCCCCTGAGCAGTTCTTC. This sequence encodes CAGSLDGRAPEQFF.

The chain links TRBV25-1 to TRBJ1-1, with 8 nucleotides matching TRBD1. Germline V gene data show CDR1 as MGHDK and CDR2 as SYGVNS. V dropped 6 bases and J dropped 3; count of bases not matched to a gene: 6. CDR3 length equals 14 residues. The CDR3 DNA sequence: TGTGCCAGCAGATCAGGGGGCAGGGACACTGAAGCTTTCTTT. Residues: CASRSGGRDTEAFF.

Regarding this clonotype: One end of the junction does not line up with germline, which may come from a read error. This chain uses TRBV19 with TRBJ2-2, with D possibly being TRBD1 or TRBD2 (5 bases each). This CDR3 has 16 residues. Germline V gene sequence: CDR1 LNHDA, CDR2 SQIVND (reference sequence). CDR3 nucleotide sequence: TGTGCCAGCAAGGATTTCGGGACCGCGAACACCGGGAAGCTGTTTTTT. Translation gives CASKDFGTANTGKLFF. Combining the CDR3 with reference TRBV19 and TRBJ2-2 gives the whole variable domain DGGITQSPKYLFRKEGQNVTLSCEQNLNHDAMYWYRQDPGQGLRLIYYSQIVNDFQKGDIAEGYSVSREKKESFPLTVTSAQKNPTAFYLCASKDFGTANTGKLFFGEGSRLTVL.

In this sample, this clonotype turned up many times. The chain has TRBV5-8 and TRBJ2-6; D is uncertain. Deletions cut 2 bases from V and 0 bases from J, with 15 bases between. Per the germline V gene, CDR1 is SGHTS and CDR2 is YDEGEE. This CDR3 region has 18 residues. Here the CDR3 reads CASSFVTGTSSGANVLTF. The CDR3 DNA follows: TGTGCCAGCAGCTTTGTAACCGGAACGAGCTCTGGGGCCAACGTCCTGACTTTC.

The V call is TRBV20-1, the J call TRBJ2-7; 10 bases map to TRBD1. V was clipped by 1 base and J by 3 bases; unmatched bases: 6. This CDR3 region has 15 residues. The germline gives CDR1 DFQATT, CDR2 SNEGSKA (reference sequence). DNA of the CDR3: TGCAGTGCTAGAGCCTCGGGACAGGGGTTCTACGAGCAGTACTTC. As protein: CSARASGQGFYEQYF.

The gene calls are TRBV7-2 and TRBJ2-3, with D unclear. V was clipped by 5 bases and J by 2 bases, with 11 bases between them. Looked up from germline, CDR1 is SGHTA and CDR2 is FQGNSA. The CDR3 contains 14 residues. The CDR3 DNA reads as TGTGCCAGCAGCACACGCCTGATCACAGATACGCAGTATTTT. It codes for CASSTRLITDTQYF.

This clonotype was observed many times. The chain joins TRBV28 to TRBJ1-2, with 9 bases that match TRBD1. This CDR3 is 18 amino acids long. V lost 6 bases to trimming and J lost 1 base; unmatched junction nucleotides: 15. Germline V gene lookup returns CDR1 MDHEN and CDR2 SYDVKM. CDR3 bases: TGTGCCAGCAGCTCCCTGTCGGGACAGGGAAAGAGTAACTATGGCTACACCTTC. The encoded protein is CASSSLSGQGKSNYGYTF.

A remark on this clonotype: Compared with germline, one end of the junction differs, possibly owing to a read error. The rearrangement uses TRBV12-3 or TRBV12-4 and TRBJ1-4; 7 nucleotides match TRBD1. The CDR3 runs 16 residues. Here the CDR3 DNA reads TGTGCCAGCCGTTTCGGAGGGGGCAGGGGAAGAGGAAAACTGTTTTTT. It yields the protein CASRFGGGRGRGKLFF.

J is TRBJ1-6 and V is TRBV5-6, with D perhaps matching TRBD1 (5 bases). The V end was cut by 4 bases, the J end by 10 bases, with 30 bases between. The germline CDR1 and CDR2 sequences are SGHDT and YYEEEE. This CDR3 spans 19 amino acids. The CDR3 reads CASSPRLAGGAGNRSPLHF. The CDR3 region has the DNA TGTGCCAGCAGCCCTCGGCTAGCGGGAGGGGCAGGGAACCGGTCACCCCTCCACTTT.

The sample holds a few counts of this clonotype. The gene calls are TRBV5-8 and TRBJ2-3, with 7 bases lining up with TRBD1. With 3 bases clipped from V and 6 bases from J, the junction kept 10 bases outside the gene matches. The CDR3 has 15 residues. The germline CDR1 and CDR2 sequences are SGHTS and YDEGEE. The CDR3 here is CASSYGQAASDTQYF. CDR3 bases: TGTGCCAGCAGCTACGGACAGGCGGCGTCCGATACGCAGTATTTT. Drawing the rest from reference TRBV5-8 and TRBJ2-3, the complete variable domain is EAGVTQSPTHLIKTRGQQATLRCSPISGHTSVYWYQQALGLGLQFLLWYDEGEERNRGNFPPRFSGRQFPNYSSELNVNALELEDSALYLCASSYGQAASDTQYFGPGTRLTVL.

This clonotype has a count of ten or more. This chain links TRBV12-3 or TRBV12-4 with TRBJ2-7; 9 bases match TRBD1. CDR3 size: 14 residues. The trim removed 1 base at V and 5 bases at J, leaving 3 bases unmatched. CDR3 in amino acids: CASSLGDRVNEQYF. Here the CDR3 DNA reads TGTGCCAGCAGTTTAGGGGACAGGGTTAACGAGCAGTACTTC.

V is TRBV9 and J is TRBJ2-5; 13 nucleotides align to TRBD2. V dropped 4 bases and J dropped 9; count of bases not matched to a gene: 24. The germline gives CDR1 SGDLS, CDR2 YYNGEE. The CDR3 contains 20 residues. This CDR3 reads CASSLVSTGTSGTGREAQYF. For the CDR3, the DNA is TGTGCCAGCAGCTTAGTGTCAACCGGGACTAGCGGGACGGGACGGGAGGCCCAGTACTTC.

Ten or more counts support this clonotype. The rearrangement uses TRBV7-9 and TRBJ2-5; TRBD2 matches 8 bases. The CDR3 contains 13 residues. After removal of 1 base from V and 5 bases from J, the junction contained 0 bases not matched to a gene. Germline CDR1 is SEHNR and CDR2 is FQNEAQ (reference sequence). CDR3 amino acids: CASSLERGETQYF. As DNA, the CDR3 is TGTGCCAGCAGCTTAGAGCGGGGGGAGACCCAGTACTTC.

This clonotype appeared many times. With a much larger clone just one base away, this may be a read error. The chain combines TRBV20-1 with TRBJ2-5; perhaps TRBD2 as D (5 bases). The CDR3 contains 15 residues. Germline CDR1 and CDR2: DFQATT and SNEGSKA (reference sequence). This chain's CDR3 is CSARDAASRTETQCF. CDR3 nucleotides: TGCAGTGCTAGAGATGCTGCTAGCAGAACCGAGACCCAGTGCTTC.

Ten or more counts support this clonotype. The V gene is TRBV6-5, the J gene TRBJ2-1; D is unresolved. Germline V gene data show CDR1 as MNHEY and CDR2 as SVGAGI. This CDR3 has 13 residues. Trimming pared 5 bases from V and 7 bases from J, leaving 12 bases between. CDR3 bases: TGTGCCAGCAGTCACCCGTTGGGTAATGAGCAGTTCTTC. Protein: CASSHPLGNEQFF.

This clonotype was seen at least ten times. J is TRBJ2-1 and V is TRBV19; 7 bases align to TRBD1. With 3 bases clipped from V and 8 bases from J, the junction kept 4 bases outside the gene matches. The length of the CDR3 is 13 residues. The V gene's germline CDR1 is LNHDA and CDR2 SQIVND (reference sequence). The CDR3 DNA is TGTGCCAGTAGTATCCGAGGACAGGATGAGCAGTTCTTC. This translates into CASSIRGQDEQFF.